This T cell receptor beta chain was profiled in a study of shared clonotypes between healthy human individuals. Assay used: immunoSEQ multiplex PCR; TCRdb lists only in-frame clones, some missing. This table holds approximately 1,500,000 clones, 95% to 99% found once. CDR1 and CDR2 from the germline V gene are MGHDK and SYGVNS. CDR3 length: 15 residues. V was clipped by 3 bases and J by 7 bases, with 16 bases between them. The sequence came from a man younger than 40 in good health. The sample consisted of naive CD4+ T cells sorted from blood. Subset indicated: CD45RA+ positively selected. The chain uses TRBV25-1 and TRBJ2-1, with D maybe TRBD2 (6 bases). CDR3 sequence reads: CASSDVRGGRNEQFF. CDR3 bases: TGTGCCAGCAGTGATGTCCGGGGAGGTAGAAATGAGCAGTTCTTC.